This paragraph reports one T cell receptor (beta chain). Antigen: not known. Sequence at one end of the junction differs from germline and may be a read error. The CDR3 runs 12 residues. CDR1 and CDR2 (germline): MDHEN, SYDVKM. Using 200 ng DNA, tens of thousands of T cell genomes, the sorted-subset replicate PCRs were run. Sequencing used immunoSEQ multiplex PCR; TCRdb keeps in-frame clones, though not all of them. Among 2 million to 2.5 million clones listed, over 90% were seen once. The data were obtained in a study of shared clonotypes between healthy human individuals. Study at large: Per donor, CD8 memory used one plate, CD8 naive used two, CD4 memory used three and CD4 naive used three.

Study conclusions and caveats: For naive CD4 cells, approximately 5% of clonotypes were shared across a handful of donors.

V is TRBV28 and J is TRBJ1-6, with 9 bases fitting TRBD1. What was sequenced was naive CD4+ T cells from PBMCs. Described subset: CD45RA+ positively selected. This TCR was recovered from a man aged 18 to 30 in good health. Some clones in this sample may be carry-over from other donors' samples. This CDR3 reads CASSDFRTGESF. The CDR3 DNA reads TGTGCCAGCAGCGATTTTAGGACAGGGGAAAGCTTT.